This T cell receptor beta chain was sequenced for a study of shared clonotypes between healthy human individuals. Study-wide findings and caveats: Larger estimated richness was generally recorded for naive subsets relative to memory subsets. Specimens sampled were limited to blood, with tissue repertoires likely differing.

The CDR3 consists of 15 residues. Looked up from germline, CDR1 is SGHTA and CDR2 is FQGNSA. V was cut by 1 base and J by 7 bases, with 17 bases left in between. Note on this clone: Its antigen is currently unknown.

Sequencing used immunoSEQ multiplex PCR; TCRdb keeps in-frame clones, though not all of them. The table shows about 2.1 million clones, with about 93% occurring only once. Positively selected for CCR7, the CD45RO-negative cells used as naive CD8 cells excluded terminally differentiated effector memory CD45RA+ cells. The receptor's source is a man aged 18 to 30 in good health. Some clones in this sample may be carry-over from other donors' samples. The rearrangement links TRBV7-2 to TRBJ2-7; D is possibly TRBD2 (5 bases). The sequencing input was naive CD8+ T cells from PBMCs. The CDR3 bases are TGTGCCAGCAGCTTAGTTGTAGCGCCCCGCGGGGAGCAGTACTTC. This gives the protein CASSLVVAPRGEQYF.